This T cell receptor (beta chain) was identified during a study of blood T cells in healthy people across ages. Study outcomes and limitations: A roughly linear fall in TCR beta diversity per million T cells was seen with increasing age.

Germline V gives CDR1 LGHNA, CDR2 YSLEER. V shed 2 bases and J shed 6 bases, with 22 bases lying between them. This CDR3 region has 17 residues. With a J-beta primer mix and a sample-barcoded 5' primer, a second PCR ran about 7 to 12 cycles. Each CDR3 protein gets one entry after TCRdb re-called the 5' RACE reads with MiXCR. The profile shows approximately 850,000 distinct CDR3 sequences, roughly 50% of them singletons. Comments on this clonotype: Its antigen remains unidentified.

Sequencing input: blood. The source of this sequence is a man aged 25-45 years in good health. The rearrangement links TRBV4-3 to TRBJ1-2, with a tentative D call TRBD1 (5 bases). The CDR3 sequence: CASSQSSAGRFTDGYTF. CDR3 bases: TGCGCCAGCAGCCAATCTAGTGCAGGGCGGTTCACCGATGGCTACACCTTC.